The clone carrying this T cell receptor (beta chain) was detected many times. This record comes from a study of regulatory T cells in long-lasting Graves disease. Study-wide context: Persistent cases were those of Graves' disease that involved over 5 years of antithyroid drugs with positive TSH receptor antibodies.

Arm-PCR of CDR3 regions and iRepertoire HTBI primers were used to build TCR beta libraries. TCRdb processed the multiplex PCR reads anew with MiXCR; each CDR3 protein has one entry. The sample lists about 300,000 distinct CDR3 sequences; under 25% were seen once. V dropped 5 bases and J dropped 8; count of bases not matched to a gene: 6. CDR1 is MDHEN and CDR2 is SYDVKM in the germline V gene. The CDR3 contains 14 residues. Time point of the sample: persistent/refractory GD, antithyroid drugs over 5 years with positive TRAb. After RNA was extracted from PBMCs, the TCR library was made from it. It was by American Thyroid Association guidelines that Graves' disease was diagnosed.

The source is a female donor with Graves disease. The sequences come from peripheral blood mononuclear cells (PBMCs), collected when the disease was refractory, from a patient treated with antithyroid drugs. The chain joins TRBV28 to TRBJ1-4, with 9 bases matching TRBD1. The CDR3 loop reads CASSLTGGREKLFF. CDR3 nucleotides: TGTGCCAGCAGTCTCACAGGGGGCCGAGAAAAACTGTTTTTT.